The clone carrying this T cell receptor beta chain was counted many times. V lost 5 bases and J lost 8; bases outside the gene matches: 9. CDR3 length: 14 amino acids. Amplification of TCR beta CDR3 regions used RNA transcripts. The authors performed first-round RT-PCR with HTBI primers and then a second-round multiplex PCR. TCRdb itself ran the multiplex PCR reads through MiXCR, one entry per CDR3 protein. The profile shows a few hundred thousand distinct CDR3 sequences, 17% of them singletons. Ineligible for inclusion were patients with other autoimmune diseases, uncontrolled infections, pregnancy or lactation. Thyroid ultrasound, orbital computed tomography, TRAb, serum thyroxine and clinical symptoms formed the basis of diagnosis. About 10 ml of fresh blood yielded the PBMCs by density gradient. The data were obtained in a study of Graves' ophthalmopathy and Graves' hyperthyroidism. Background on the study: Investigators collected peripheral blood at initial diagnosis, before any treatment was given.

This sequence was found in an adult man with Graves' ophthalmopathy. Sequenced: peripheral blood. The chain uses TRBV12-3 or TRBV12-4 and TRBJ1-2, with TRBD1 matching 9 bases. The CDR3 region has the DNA TGTGCCAGCAGTCCCGGGACAGGGATTGGCGGCTACACCTTC. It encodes CASSPGTGIGGYTF.